A selection of T cell receptor beta chains follows, all from one sample in a study of T-cell reconstitution after alpha-beta-depleted transplantation in children. TCRdb re-called the PCR reads with MiXCR, one entry per CDR3 protein. The table has 490,000 or so distinct CDR3 sequences, 10% to 13% seen once; the top ten hold about 2%. Here the sequenced sample was PBMCs, taken before TCRalphabeta/CD19-depleted stem cell transplant. The receptors here all came from a child under 10 years old with inherited bone marrow failure, due to receive a stem cell transplant. The CDR3 runs from the conserved cysteine through the conserved F or W. The D gene is left open where the match is weak. Where a row states a size, it is once, few, many or the class of an expanded clone; other rows omit it.

. | TRBJ2-1 | TRBV18 | TRBD2 | CASSPPGTKQFF | TGTGCCAGCTCACCACCCGGGACTAAGCAGTTCTTC
many | TRBJ2-4 | TRBV15 | . | CATSRRGGSKNIQYF | TGTGCCACCAGCAGGAGGGGCGGCTCCAAAAACATTCAGTACTTC
many | TRBJ2-7 | TRBV28 | TRBD2 | CASSSPGLDYEQYF | TGTGCCAGCAGTTCACCGGGACTAGATTACGAGCAGTACTTC
many | TRBJ2-3 | TRBV5-1 | . | CASSFEGLRWYF | TGCGCCAGCAGCTTCGAGGGGCTACGGTGGTATTTT
many | TRBJ2-2 | TRBV10-3 | TRBD1 | CAISRTGNTGELFF | TGTGCCATCAGCCGGACAGGGAACACCGGGGAGCTGTTTTTT
many | TRBJ2-1 | TRBV7-2 | . | CASSLGRGYEQFF | TGTGCCAGCAGCTTAGGTCGAGGCTATGAGCAGTTCTTC
many | TRBJ2-7 | TRBV27 | TRBD1 | CASSWDRASYEQYF | TGTGCCAGCAGTTGGGACAGGGCCTCCTACGAGCAGTACTTC
. | TRBJ1-2 | TRBV20-1 | . | CSARDPTGLNYGYTF | TGCAGTGCTAGAGACCCGACAGGTCTTAACTATGGCTACACCTTC
. | TRBJ2-3 | TRBV27 | TRBD1 | CASSPTGTGTDTQYF | TGTGCCAGCAGTCCAACCGGGACAGGCACAGATACGCAGTATTTT
many | TRBJ2-1 | TRBV4-3 | . | CASSQFGRSYNEQFF | TGCGCCAGCAGCCAATTCGGGCGGAGCTACAATGAGCAGTTCTTC
many | TRBJ2-7 | TRBV20-1 | . | CSARELRRDYEQYF | TGCAGTGCTAGAGAACTAAGGCGGGACTACGAGCAGTACTTC
few | TRBJ2-3 | TRBV20-1 | . | CSARPPRAYTDTQYF | TGCAGTGCTAGACCGCCCCGCGCCTACACAGATACGCAGTATTTT
many | TRBJ2-2 | TRBV12-3/TRBV12-4 | . | CASSQALNTGELFF | TGTGCCAGCAGTCAAGCTCTGAACACCGGGGAGCTGTTTTTT
many | TRBJ2-7 | TRBV27 | . | CASSSRRANALDRAQPYEQYF | TGTGCCAGCAGTTCCCGACGGGCGAACGCCCTTGACCGCGCTCAACCATACGAGCAGTACTTC
many | TRBJ2-7 | TRBV7-2 | . | CASSFRLPPYEQYF | TGTGCCAGCAGCTTTCGACTACCGCCCTACGAGCAGTACTTC